A single sample is the source of the 31 T cell receptor beta chains below, sequenced in a study of OX40 agonist ivuxolimab in advanced cancers. Here immunoSEQ multiplex PCR was the method, and the copy in TCRdb shows in-frame clones only, minus some. This sample has tens of thousands of clones, with approximately 84% found just once. The sequenced sample was CD4+ or CD8+ T cells sorted from blood, obtained in a trial of the OX40 agonist ivuxolimab. The receptors come from an adult with an advanced solid tumor such as melanoma, head and neck, liver or kidney cancer.

The chain joins TRBV4-1 to TRBJ1-2; 9 nucleotides line up with TRBD1. Germline assignment: CDR1 MGHRA and CDR2 YSYEKL. The CDR3 extends over 19 amino acids. J lost 0 bases, V lost 0 bases, and 11 bases had no gene match. The CDR3: CASSQDEGGTGSSNYGYTF. The DNA for the CDR3 is TGCGCCAGCAGCCAAGATGAAGGCGGGACAGGGTCCTCTAACTATGGCTACACCTTC.

The J gene is TRBJ2-7, the V gene TRBV6-5; 7 nucleotides line up with TRBD2. CDR1 is MNHEY and CDR2 is SVGAGI in the germline V gene. This CDR3 is 15 amino acids long. With V trimmed by 6 bases and J by 0 bases, 8 bases remained unmatched. The CDR3 DNA sequence: TGTGCCAGCAGCCTGGGAGGGTATAGCTCCTACGAGCAGTACTTC. Its translation is CASSLGGYSSYEQYF.

The chain employs TRBV11-2 and TRBJ2-7; D ambiguous. V lost 10 bases to trimming and J lost 2 bases, with 15 bases between them. Germline-derived CDR1 and CDR2 are SGHAT and FQNNGV. This CDR3 contains 13 residues. Here the CDR3 DNA reads TGTGCCACTTCCCTAGGCCGTACCTACGAGCAGTACTTC. This translates into CATSLGRTYEQYF.

The sample holds one count of this clone. V and J are TRBV27 and TRBJ1-5, with 8 bases aligning to TRBD1. This CDR3 comprises 14 residues. Trimming at V came to 2 bases and at J to 6 bases, leaving 3 bases not matched to a gene. Germline V gene sequence: CDR1 MNHEY, CDR2 SMNVEV (reference sequence). DNA for the CDR3: TGTGCCAGCAGTTTACAGGGGGCGAGTCAGCCCCAGCATTTT. The encoded protein is CASSLQGASQPQHF.

The J gene is TRBJ2-1, the V gene TRBV14; no reliable D call. V gave up 2 bases and J gave up 4 bases, with 6 bases separating them. The CDR3 extends over 13 amino acids. CDR1 SGHDN and CDR2 FVKESK come from the germline V gene. DNA for the CDR3: TGTGCCAGCAGCCAACCAGTATACAATGAGCAGTTCTTC. Translating it yields CASSQPVYNEQFF.

The chain combines TRBV7-8 with TRBJ2-7; 10 bases are a match to TRBD2. Germline values: CDR1 SGHVS, CDR2 FQNEAQ. The length of the CDR3 is 15 residues. J was trimmed by 2 bases and V by 1 base; bases with no gene match: 2. The CDR3 nucleotides read TGTGCCAGCAGCTTAGGGCTAGCGGGAGCCTACGAGCAGTACTTC. The encoded protein is CASSLGLAGAYEQYF.

This clone was picked up one time. The chain employs TRBV15 and TRBJ1-1, with D maybe TRBD1 (6 bases). The V gene's germline CDR1 is LNHNV and CDR2 YYDKDF (reference sequence). This CDR3 has 15 residues. V was pared by 0 bases and J by 1 base, with 9 bases between. The CDR3 DNA follows: TGTGCCACCAGCAGAGATAGGGGGAGGAACACTGAAGCTTTCTTT. The encoded protein is CATSRDRGRNTEAFF.

The chain has TRBV28 and TRBJ2-1; D gene uncertain. The CDR3 runs to 16 residues. V lost 11 bases and J 6 bases, leaving 26 bases between the germline ends. Germline lookup yields CDR1 MDHEN and CDR2 SYDVKM. CDR3 in amino acids: CASPPQFPPSINEQFF. The CDR3 DNA reads TGTGCCTCCCCCCCCCAGTTCCCGCCCTCTATCAATGAGCAGTTCTTC.

This chain joins TRBV6-1 and TRBJ1-4; 7 bases agree with TRBD1. The germline V gene has CDR1 MNHNS and CDR2 SASEGT. With 1 base clipped from V and 6 bases from J, the junction kept 5 bases outside the gene matches. CDR3 size: 15 residues. DNA for the CDR3: TGTGCCAGCAGTGAAGTAGGGGGCTTCGATGAAAAACTGTTTTTT. Its protein is CASSEVGGFDEKLFF.

This clone is medium-sized by share. The rearrangement uses TRBV5-6 and TRBJ2-5; no firm D call. Trimming removed 0 bases at V and 4 bases at J, with 16 bases between. The germline V gene encodes CDR1 SGHDT and CDR2 YYEEEE. This CDR3 has 16 residues. CDR3 loop: CASSLGMGNRAETQYF. CDR3 bases: TGTGCCAGCAGCTTGGGCATGGGGAATAGGGCAGAGACCCAGTACTTC.

V usage is TRBV19 and J usage is TRBJ1-6; D uncertain. The V end was cut by 5 bases, the J end by 8 bases, with 10 bases between. CDR3 length: 13 amino acids. The germline V gene encodes CDR1 LNHDA and CDR2 SQIVND (reference sequence). The CDR3 reads CASSPYMDSPLHF. CDR3 nucleotide sequence: TGTGCCAGTAGTCCTTATATGGATTCACCCCTCCACTTT.

The V and J genes are TRBV6-5 and TRBJ2-1; 9 bases agree with TRBD2. Germline CDR1 reads MNHEY; CDR2 reads SVGAGI. The V and J ends lost 6 bases and 0 bases, in that order; junction bases with no gene match: 3. The CDR3 loop spans 15 amino acids. The CDR3 DNA follows: TGTGCCAGCAGACGTAGCGGGAGCTCCTACAATGAGCAGTTCTTC. Translated, it gives CASRRSGSSYNEQFF.

The V and J genes are TRBV14 and TRBJ1-2; D not certain. V dropped 4 bases and J dropped 2 bases, with 11 bases sitting between them. This CDR3 comprises 14 residues. CDR1 is SGHDN and CDR2 is FVKESK in the germline V gene. CDR3 residues: CASSPVPGNYGYTF. The DNA for the CDR3 is TGTGCCAGCAGCCCTGTTCCGGGAAACTATGGCTACACCTTC.

V and J are TRBV13 and TRBJ2-7; TRBD1 matches at 8 bases. The CDR3 has 12 residues. The germline gives CDR1 PRHDT, CDR2 FYEKMQ (reference sequence). V lost 5 bases to trimming and J lost 6 bases; unmatched junction nucleotides: 3. The CDR3 reads CASSRTGSEQYF. The CDR3 DNA reads as TGTGCCAGCAGCCGGACAGGGTCCGAGCAGTACTTC.

The chain carries TRBV5-1 and TRBJ2-5; D gene ambiguous. CDR1 SGHRS and CDR2 YFSETQ come from the germline V gene. This CDR3 is built from 16 residues. V was clipped by 4 bases and J by 2 bases, with 18 bases between them. This chain's CDR3 is CASSNLGWAAQETQYF. DNA for the CDR3: TGCGCCAGCAGCAATCTCGGGTGGGCGGCTCAAGAGACCCAGTACTTC.

V is TRBV6-6 and J is TRBJ2-7; D is unclear. Germline V gene sequence: CDR1 MNHNY, CDR2 SVGAGI (reference sequence). The CDR3 has 13 residues. V was cut by 2 bases and J by 0 bases, with 5 bases left in between. This chain's CDR3 is CASSYEVSYEQYF. DNA for the CDR3: TGTGCCAGCAGTTACGAAGTCTCCTACGAGCAGTACTTC.

This sequence joins TRBV19 and TRBJ2-7; 7 bases match TRBD1. Germline values: CDR1 LNHDA, CDR2 SQIVND (reference sequence). Trimming at V came to 5 bases and at J to 2 bases, leaving 6 bases not matched to a gene. This CDR3 is built from 14 residues. The CDR3 loop is CASSAGDSTYEQYF. CDR3 bases: TGTGCCAGTAGTGCCGGGGACAGCACCTACGAGCAGTACTTC.

The rearrangement joins TRBV5-4 to TRBJ2-7, with TRBD2 matching 9 bases. Germline V gives CDR1 SGHNT, CDR2 YYREEE (reference sequence). The trim removed 4 bases at V and 3 bases at J, leaving 5 bases unmatched. CDR3 length: 14 residues. Written as DNA, the CDR3 is TGTGCCAGCAGCCCAGATAGCGGGAGCTACGAGCAGTACTTC. Translating gives CASSPDSGSYEQYF.

This chain uses TRBV5-8 with TRBJ2-7, with D possibly matching TRBD1 (5 bases). V dropped 3 bases and J dropped 9 bases, with 16 bases sitting between them. The germline V gene has CDR1 SGHTS and CDR2 YDEGEE. CDR3 length: 13 residues. The CDR3 protein is CASSSVSGKWQYF. The CDR3 DNA reads TGTGCCAGCAGCTCAGTTTCAGGGAAATGGCAGTACTTC.

The CDR3 sequence is CASSYSGGIYEQYF. The DNA of the CDR3 is TGCGCCAGCAGCTATAGCGGGGGAATCTACGAGCAGTACTTC. The chain uses TRBV5-1 and TRBJ2-7, with TRBD2 identical over 9 bases. J was trimmed by 3 bases and V by 3 bases; bases with no gene match: 4. The CDR3 totals 14 residues. Germline lookup yields CDR1 SGHRS and CDR2 YFSETQ.

This chain links TRBV2 with TRBJ2-3; 13 bases fit TRBD2. Germline loops: CDR1 SNHLY, CDR2 FYNNEI. The CDR3 totals 16 residues. The junction had 5 bases not matched to a gene; V was cut back by 6 bases and J by 2 bases. CDR3 in DNA: TGTGCCAGCAGACATGGACTAGCGGGGGTCACAGATACGCAGTATTTT. It codes for CASRHGLAGVTDTQYF.

The chain combines TRBV30 with TRBJ1-1, with a tentative D call TRBD1 (5 bases). From germline, CDR1 is GTSNPN and CDR2 SVGIG (reference sequence). This CDR3 is 11 amino acids long. Trimming pared 5 bases from V and 4 bases from J, leaving 8 bases between. Here the CDR3 reads CAWEGATEAFF. The CDR3 DNA is TGTGCCTGGGAAGGGGCCACTGAAGCTTTCTTT.

The genes are TRBV15 and TRBJ2-1; tentatively, D is TRBD2 (7 bases). The CDR3 runs 20 residues. The germline CDR1 and CDR2 sequences are LNHNV and YYDKDF (reference sequence). The ends were cut back, 5 bases at V and 2 bases at J, with 28 bases in the middle. The CDR3 nucleotides read TGTGCCACCAGCGATACCAAAGGGGGGCGGGGGTCCACCACCTACAATGAGCAGTTCTTC. This codes for CATSDTKGGRGSTTYNEQFF. The variable domain in full, completed from reference TRBV15 and TRBJ2-1, reads DAMVIQNPRYQVTQFGKPVTLSCSQTLNHNVMYWYQQKSSQAPKLLFHYYDKDFNNEADTPDNFQSRRPNTSFCFLDIRSPGLGDTAMYLCATSDTKGGRGSTTYNEQFFGPGTRLTVL.

The chain has TRBV15 and TRBJ1-5; D call uncertain. Looked up from germline, CDR1 is LNHNV and CDR2 is YYDKDF (reference sequence). The V gene lost 5 bases and the J gene lost 6 bases, with 8 bases spanning the gap. The CDR3 is 12 amino acids. Written as DNA, the CDR3 is TGTGCCACCAGCGGAACCCGTCAGCCCCAGCATTTT. Translating it yields CATSGTRQPQHF. The full variable domain, with the rest looked up from reference TRBV15 and TRBJ1-5, is DAMVIQNPRYQVTQFGKPVTLSCSQTLNHNVMYWYQQKSSQAPKLLFHYYDKDFNNEADTPDNFQSRRPNTSFCFLDIRSPGLGDTAMYLCATSGTRQPQHFGDGTRLSIL.

This chain links TRBV19 with TRBJ1-6; TRBD1 agrees at 8 bases. V shed 5 bases and J 9 bases; nucleotides not matched to a gene: 15. Germline lookup yields CDR1 LNHDA and CDR2 SQIVND (reference sequence). CDR3 length: 17 residues. The CDR3 spells CASSFQPGGESSSPLHF. In DNA form, the CDR3 reads TGTGCCAGTAGTTTTCAACCAGGGGGCGAATCTTCTTCACCCCTCCACTTT.

The rearrangement joins TRBV9 to TRBJ2-1; D perhaps matches TRBD2 (5 bases). Germline V gives CDR1 SGDLS, CDR2 YYNGEE. The V gene lost 3 bases and the J gene lost 0 bases, with 10 bases spanning the gap. The CDR3 extends over 15 amino acids. CDR3: CASSAGDSSYNEQFF. CDR3 in DNA: TGTGCCAGCAGCGCCGGGGATAGCTCCTACAATGAGCAGTTCTTC.

This clone was seen only once. The chain carries TRBV29-1 and TRBJ2-1, with 8 bases lining up with TRBD2. The V segment lost 7 bases and the J segment 6 bases; nucleotides outside the gene matches: 5. The CDR3 is 12 amino acids. Germline CDR1 SQVTM, CDR2 ANQGSEA. The CDR3 protein is CSGPGGGNEQFF. The CDR3 DNA reads as TGCAGCGGCCCCGGGGGGGGCAATGAGCAGTTCTTC.

The chain joins TRBV2 to TRBJ2-7; D not certain. The CDR3 length is 15 residues. Between the trimmed V and J ends, which lost 3 bases and 2 bases, there was a span of 14 bases. Germline-derived CDR1 and CDR2 are SNHLY and FYNNEI. The CDR3 bases are TGTGCCAGCAGTGATATTCCAGGTGGGGCCTACGAGCAGTACTTC. As protein: CASSDIPGGAYEQYF.

The chain joins TRBV5-1 to TRBJ2-3, with 13 bases lining up with TRBD2. CDR1 is SGHRS and CDR2 is YFSETQ in the germline V gene. The CDR3 consists of 15 residues. Unmatched junction bases numbered 2, after V lost 3 bases and J lost 4 bases. CDR3 bases: TGCGCCAGCAGCTCGGGGACTAGCGGGGCAGATACGCAGTATTTT. This translates into CASSSGTSGADTQYF.

The rearrangement joins TRBV4-1 to TRBJ2-1; 16 bases agree with TRBD2. The V gene's germline CDR1 is MGHRA and CDR2 YSYEKL. V lost 3 bases to trimming and J lost 9 bases; unmatched junction nucleotides: 5. The CDR3 covers 16 residues. The CDR3 region is CASSQGLAGGPLEQFF. The CDR3 DNA follows: TGCGCCAGCAGCCAGGGACTAGCGGGAGGGCCGCTTGAGCAGTTCTTC.

The J gene is TRBJ2-7, the V gene TRBV4-3; D might be TRBD2 (6 bases). Germline CDR1 and CDR2: LGHNA and YSLEER. CDR3 length: 14 amino acids. Deletions cut 0 bases from V and 3 bases from J, with 9 bases between. The CDR3, as DNA: TGCGCCAGCAGCCAAGATGGAGGGCTCTACGAGCAGTACTTC. Translating it yields CASSQDGGLYEQYF.